This T cell receptor beta chain was documented in a study of shared clonotypes between healthy human individuals. V lost 1 base, J lost 5 bases, and 11 bases stayed unmatched. Germline CDR1 and CDR2: GTSNPN and SVGIG (reference sequence). This CDR3 contains 16 residues. Positive CCR7 selection of CD45RO-negative cells yielded the naive CD8 cells, and terminally differentiated effector memory CD45RA+ cells were excluded. Produced via immunoSEQ multiplex PCR; TCRdb's table is partial and in-frame only. There are approximately 2,200,000 clones in the sample; just over 90% occur only once, and around 1.7% lies in the top ten.

The chain couples TRBV30 to TRBJ2-5, with 9 positions matching TRBD2. This clonotype was obtained from a man younger than 30 in good health. Some clones in this sample may be carry-over from other donors' samples. The sequenced material came from naive CD8+ T cells from PBMCs. CDR3 bases: TGTGCCTGGAGTGCCACCCTTAGCGGGAGTAGTGAGACCCAGTACTTC. This codes for CAWSATLSGSSETQYF.